These T cell receptor beta chains were read from a single sample in a study of blood T cell repertoires in COVID-19. TCRdb's table, derived via immunoSEQ multiplex PCR, lists solely in-frame clones and lacks some. The sample consists of roughly 16,000 clones, 80% to 90% of them appearing once. The sample consisted of peripheral blood. These receptors were taken from a man in his 70s in a cohort sampled during active COVID-19. Both conserved end residues are part of each CDR3. D genes are given only for firm matches. Rows may omit the clone size; those that give it use once, few, many or a size class.

V gene	J gene	D gene	clone size	CDR3 DNA	CDR3 protein
TRBV4-2	TRBJ2-6	-	once	TGTGCCAGCAGCCTTTCAGAAAGCTCTGGGGCCAACGTCCTGACTTTC	CASSLSESSGANVLTF
TRBV5-1	TRBJ2-1	TRBD2	-	TGCGCCAGCAGCCGAATAGCGGGAGGCGACAATGAGCAGTTCTTC	CASSRIAGGDNEQFF
TRBV5-1	TRBJ2-2	-	-	TGCGCCAGCAGCTCGCCGGAGGGTGTAAACACCGGGGAGCTGTTTTTT	CASSSPEGVNTGELFF
TRBV2	TRBJ2-1	TRBD2	-	TGTGCCAGCAGGGGCGGGGGAAACTCCTACAATGAGCAGTTCTTC	CASRGGGNSYNEQFF
TRBV2	TRBJ2-1	TRBD2	once	TGTGCCAGCAGAGCTGGGACTAGCGGGAGTTACAATGAGCAGTTCTTC	CASRAGTSGSYNEQFF
TRBV11-1	TRBJ2-1	TRBD2	once	TGTGCCAGCAGCGCGGGACTAGCGGACTACAATGAGCAGTTCTTC	CASSAGLADYNEQFF
TRBV11-2	TRBJ2-6	TRBD1	-	TGTGCCAGCAGCCCAGACAGGGGCTATGGGGCCAACGTCCTGACTTTC	CASSPDRGYGANVLTF
TRBV2	TRBJ2-7	-	once	TGTGCCAGCAGTTTTATCTACGAGCAGTACTTC	CASSFIYEQYF
TRBV20-1	TRBJ2-3	TRBD2	-	TGCAGTGCTAGTATTGCGGGAGAGTTTGCGAATACGCAGTATTTT	CSASIAGEFANTQYF
TRBV29-1	TRBJ2-5	-	-	TGCAGCGCAAAGCCGGGGGAGGGGGTAAAGACCCAGTACTTC	CSAKPGEGVKTQYF
TRBV30	TRBJ1-6	TRBD1	few	TGTGCCTGGAGGCAGGGGGCTTCGAATTCACCCCTCCACTTT	CAWRQGASNSPLHF
TRBV5-4	TRBJ2-1	TRBD2	-	TGTGCCAGCAGCTATACTAGCGGAAAGAACAATGAGCAGTTCTTC	CASSYTSGKNNEQFF
TRBV3-1/TRBV3-2	TRBJ2-3	TRBD2	-	TGTGCCAGCAGCCAAGATAGGGTACTAGCGGGAGGGCCCGGGGGCGATACGCAGTATTTT	CASSQDRVLAGGPGGDTQYF
TRBV28	TRBJ2-1	-	-	TGTGCCAGCATGTGGTATGCGGACAACAATGAGCAGTTCTTC	CASMWYADNNEQFF
TRBV9	TRBJ2-5	-	-	TGTGCCAGCAGCGTAGAGGCAGGGGCGTCCCGCCGGGAGACCCAGTACTTC	CASSVEAGASRRETQYF
TRBV5-1	TRBJ2-1	TRBD2	-	TGCGCCAGCAGCTTGGCCCCAAGGGCTAGCGGGAGGAGAGATGAGCAGTTCTTC	CASSLAPRASGRRDEQFF
TRBV5-1	TRBJ2-3	TRBD2	-	TGCGCCAGCAGACTAGCGGGAAGCACAGATACGCAGTATTTT	CASRLAGSTDTQYF
TRBV28	TRBJ2-1	-	-	TGTGCCAGCAGTCAGGGGACTACATACAGTGAGCAGTTCTTC	CASSQGTTYSEQFF
TRBV28	TRBJ2-1	-	-	TGTGCCAGCAGTTTTAGCAGGGGCAGGATAGATGAGCAGTTCTTC	CASSFSRGRIDEQFF
TRBV7-3	TRBJ2-2	TRBD1	few	TGTGCCAGCAGCTTCTACAGGGGAAACACCGGGGAGCTGTTTTTT	CASSFYRGNTGELFF
TRBV28	TRBJ1-2	TRBD1	-	TGTGCCAGCAACGTGGAAGGGGGCACCTATGGCTACACCTTC	CASNVEGGTYGYTF
TRBV28	TRBJ2-7	TRBD2	few	TGTGCCAGCAGTTTATTGGGGGGGGATTTGTACGAGCAGTACTTC	CASSLLGGDLYEQYF
TRBV7-9	TRBJ2-7	TRBD1	-	TGTGCCAGCAGCGCGGACAGGGGCACCTACGAGCAGTACTTC	CASSADRGTYEQYF
TRBV9	TRBJ2-6	-	-	TGTGCCAGCAGCTCCCCCTTTCGGAGGGCTGGGGCCAACGTCCTGACTTTC	CASSSPFRRAGANVLTF
TRBV30	TRBJ1-2	TRBD1	-	TGTGCCTGGAGCTTCGGGACAGGGGGGGGGAACTATGGCTACACCTTC	CAWSFGTGGGNYGYTF
TRBV19	TRBJ2-1	-	-	TGTGCCAGTAGTCCTAGCGCGGCAGGGATGGGCAATGAGCAGTTCTTC	CASSPSAAGMGNEQFF
TRBV4-3	TRBJ1-2	-	-	TGCGCCAGCAGCCAAGGCCGGGACACTGCTGGCTACACCTTC	CASSQGRDTAGYTF
TRBV7-9	TRBJ1-2	-	-	TGTGCCAGCAGCGCATCCGGGACATCAGATTTCTATGGCTACACCTTC	CASSASGTSDFYGYTF
TRBV6-5	TRBJ2-5	-	-	TGTGCCAGCACCGGACAACAAGAGACCCAGTACTTC	CASTGQQETQYF
TRBV7-8	TRBJ1-2	TRBD1	once	TGTGCCAGCCAGGACAGGGCCGGGTATGGCTACACCTTC	CASQDRAGYGYTF
TRBV3-1/TRBV3-2	TRBJ2-7	TRBD2	few	TGTGCCAGCAGCCAAGAAACAGCGGGAACCTACGAGCAGTACTTC	CASSQETAGTYEQYF
TRBV9	TRBJ2-6	TRBD1	once	TGTGCCAGCAGAAGACAGGGAATCTCTGGGGCCAACGTCCTGACTTTC	CASRRQGISGANVLTF
TRBV2	TRBJ2-3	TRBD1	-	TGTGCCAGCAGTGTGATCCGGGACAGCCGCACAGATACGCAGTATTTT	CASSVIRDSRTDTQYF
TRBV19	TRBJ2-5	-	-	TGTGCCAGTAGTAAAGGGAGGGGGTCTGAGACCCAGTACTTC	CASSKGRGSETQYF
TRBV11-2	TRBJ2-2	TRBD1	-	TGTGCCAGCAGCTCCCTCCCCCGTAAAGACAGGGGTGGCTCCGGGGAGCTGTTTTTT	CASSSLPRKDRGGSGELFF
TRBV3-1/TRBV3-2	TRBJ2-2	TRBD1	-	TGTGCCAGCAGCCCTACAGGGGTGAACACCGGGGAGCTGTTTTTT	CASSPTGVNTGELFF
TRBV19	TRBJ2-1	-	-	TGTGCCAGTAAGGAGTCAGCCTCCTACAATGAGCAGTTCTTC	CASKESASYNEQFF
TRBV28	TRBJ2-3	TRBD2	-	TGTGCCAGCACTGGACTAGCGGGAGGCACAGATACGCAGTATTTT	CASTGLAGGTDTQYF
TRBV7-9	TRBJ1-2	-	-	TGTGCCAGCAGCTCTACTAGCTATGGCTACACCTTC	CASSSTSYGYTF
TRBV28	TRBJ2-7	-	-	TGTGCCAGCAAACTCTCCTACGAGCAGTACTTC	CASKLSYEQYF
TRBV5-1	TRBJ1-2	TRBD1	-	TGCGCCAGCAGCTCCGATGGGGACAGCTATAACTATGGCTACACCTTC	CASSSDGDSYNYGYTF
TRBV3-1/TRBV3-2	TRBJ2-3	-	-	TGTGCCAGCAGACCAAGTGGCCTAGCAGATACGCAGTATTTT	CASRPSGLADTQYF
TRBV7-6	TRBJ2-3	-	-	TGTGCCAGCAGCCCATTAGCGGTTAGCACAGATACGCAGTATTTT	CASSPLAVSTDTQYF
TRBV4-1	TRBJ2-7	-	-	TGCGCCAGCAGCCAAGATACGACAGGCCAACACCTCTCCTACGAGCAGTACTTC	CASSQDTTGQHLSYEQYF
TRBV7-9	TRBJ1-5	TRBD1	-	TGTGCCAGCAGCGCCAGCTTCGGGACAGACACCTATCAGCCCCAGCATTTT	CASSASFGTDTYQPQHF
TRBV2	TRBJ1-5	TRBD1	-	TGTGCCAGCAGGGGGGACAGGGGGCATCAGCCCCAGCATTTT	CASRGDRGHQPQHF
TRBV5-8	TRBJ2-2	TRBD2	-	TGTGCCAGCAGCTTGCCCAGGGAGGGCGCGAACACCGGGGAGCTGTTTTTT	CASSLPREGANTGELFF
TRBV6-5	TRBJ2-5	TRBD1	-	TGTGCCAGCAGTAAACAGGGGTTGGGTAAGGAGACCCAGTACTTC	CASSKQGLGKETQYF
TRBV24-1	TRBJ1-2	TRBD1	-	TGTGCCACCAGTGATTTGGGGGACAGGGGATTTGGTGGCTACACCTTC	CATSDLGDRGFGGYTF
TRBV29-1	TRBJ2-5	-	-	TGCAGCGTTGATAGGGGGAAGGCCCAAGAGACCCAGTACTTC	CSVDRGKAQETQYF
TRBV2	TRBJ2-5	TRBD1	-	TGTGCCAGCAGCGATGGACAGGGGGGCGAGACCCAGTACTTC	CASSDGQGGETQYF
TRBV2	TRBJ2-7	-	-	TGTGCCAGCAGTGAATCGACAGTCCGTTCCTACGAGCAGTACTTC	CASSESTVRSYEQYF
TRBV6-6	TRBJ2-3	-	-	TGTGCCAGCGACGACTCTAGCACAGATACGCAGTATTTT	CASDDSSTDTQYF
TRBV11-2	TRBJ2-1	TRBD2	-	TGTGCCAGCAGCTCTGGGACTAGCGGTTACAATGAGCAGTTCTTC	CASSSGTSGYNEQFF
TRBV4-2	TRBJ2-7	TRBD2	-	TGTGCCAGCAGCCAAGAGATTAGCGGGATCGGCGAGCAGTACTTC	CASSQEISGIGEQYF